The subject of this entry is one TCR beta chain. Profiling relied on immunoSEQ multiplex PCR, and the TCRdb table lists in-frame clones only, not all of them. The sample holds over a thousand clones, around 83% seen once. The sample is drawn from a study of brain metastases from non-small cell lung cancer. CDR3 size: 15 residues. Trimming stripped 3 bases from V and 4 bases from J, with 15 bases between. In germline, CDR1 is MNHNS, CDR2 SASEGT. The chain carries TRBV6-1 and TRBJ2-5, with TRBD1 as a possible D gene (5 bases). Material: tumor-adjacent normal tissue. The clonotype was recovered from a donor aged 40 or older with non-small cell lung cancer. The CDR3 region has the DNA TGTGCCAGCAGTGACGACAGAATCGGTACAGAGACCCAGTACTTC. Translating gives CASSDDRIGTETQYF.